This passage covers 31 T cell receptor beta chains from one sample sequenced in a study of PD-L1 blockade in urothelial cancer. Only in-frame clones appear in the TCRdb table, and some are missing; sequencing was by immunoSEQ multiplex PCR. The sample carries roughly 67,000 clones, approximately 84% recorded once. Time point denoted: pretreatment peripheral blood. Here the sequenced sample was PBMCs, taken around atezolizumab (anti-PD-L1) treatment. These receptors were collected from a man between 60 and 70 years old with urothelial cancer.

This chain connects TRBV12-5 to TRBJ2-7; 9 bases line up with TRBD1. Per germline, CDR1 LGHNT and CDR2 FRNRAP. V dropped 6 bases and J dropped 1; count of bases not matched to a gene: 1. The CDR3 contains 13 residues. The CDR3 nucleotides read TGTGCTAGTGGACAGGGGGCATCCTACGAGCAGTACTTC. Amino acids: CASGQGASYEQYF.

The gene calls are TRBV10-3 and TRBJ2-7; 10 bases are a match to TRBD1. V lost 2 bases to trimming and J lost 5 bases; unmatched junction nucleotides: 3. Germline V gene sequence: CDR1 ENHRY, CDR2 SYGVKD. CDR3 size: 14 residues. CDR3: CAISEQTGGDEQYF. CDR3 nucleotides: TGTGCCATCAGTGAGCAGACAGGGGGCGACGAGCAGTACTTC.

The chain uses TRBV7-9 and TRBJ1-2; D gene unclear. In germline, CDR1 is SEHNR, CDR2 FQNEAQ (reference sequence). This CDR3 has 14 amino acids. Between the trimmed V and J ends, which lost 5 bases and 5 bases, there was a span of 15 bases. The CDR3 DNA reads as TGTGCCAGCAGCCTTTCGTCTGTGTTGTATGGCTACACCTTC. It specifies CASSLSSVLYGYTF.

The chain joins TRBV5-1 to TRBJ2-3, with 7 nucleotides matching TRBD1. V shed 2 bases and J 4 bases; nucleotides not matched to a gene: 10. CDR1 SGHRS and CDR2 YFSETQ come from the germline V gene. This CDR3 contains 16 residues. The CDR3 nucleotides are TGCGCCAGCAGCTTCGAGACAGGGAGTAGATCAGATACGCAGTATTTT. It is translated as CASSFETGSRSDTQYF. The full variable domain, its missing parts supplied by reference TRBV5-1 and TRBJ2-3, is KAGVTQTPRYLIKTRGQQVTLSCSPISGHRSVSWYQQTPGQGLQFLFEYFSETQRNKGNFPGRFSGRQFSNSRSEMNVSTLELGDSALYLCASSFETGSRSDTQYFGPGTRLTVL.

The chain employs TRBV28 and TRBJ1-3; D is unclear. V lost 7 bases and J 0 bases, leaving 10 bases between the germline ends. Germline V gene data show CDR1 as MDHEN and CDR2 as SYDVKM. CDR3 length equals 14 residues. Here the CDR3 DNA reads TGTGCCAGCAACACCGGACTCTCTGGAAACACCATATATTTT. Protein: CASNTGLSGNTIYF.

The chain recombines TRBV19 with TRBJ1-1; D call uncertain. The CDR3 runs 13 residues. Germline CDR1 is LNHDA and CDR2 is SQIVND (reference sequence). V was cut by 6 bases and J by 3 bases, with 11 bases left in between. The chain's CDR3 is CASRKEGDTEAFF. The CDR3 DNA follows: TGTGCCAGTAGAAAGGAAGGAGACACTGAAGCTTTCTTT.

At least ten counts were recorded for this clone. The CDR3 protein is CASSFSPRQASNQPQHF. The CDR3 bases are TGTGCCAGCAGCTTTTCCCCTCGACAGGCTAGCAATCAGCCCCAGCATTTT. The chain joins TRBV7-8 to TRBJ1-5, with D perhaps matching TRBD1 (6 bases). CDR1 and CDR2 from the germline V gene are SGHVS and FQNEAQ. CDR3 length equals 17 residues. V lost 3 bases, J lost 0 bases, and 15 bases lay in between.

This clone has only one observation. The chain recombines TRBV6-1 with TRBJ1-1; TRBD1 matches 8 bases. V shed 2 bases, J shed 6 bases, and the junction held 8 bases outside the gene matches. CDR1 MNHNS and CDR2 SASEGT come from the germline V gene. This CDR3 comprises 15 residues. The chain's CDR3 is CASSELYRGVAEAFF. CDR3 bases: TGTGCCAGCAGTGAACTGTACAGGGGGGTAGCTGAAGCTTTCTTT.

DNA of the CDR3: TGTGCCAGCAGCCTAATGGAGCGCGCCGAGAGCATTCAGTACTTC. It codes for CASSLMERAESIQYF. The rearrangement links TRBV5-5 to TRBJ2-4; D call uncertain. CDR3 size: 15 residues. Trimming stripped 4 bases from V and 9 bases from J, with 20 bases between. The V gene's germline CDR1 is SGHKS and CDR2 YYEKEE (reference sequence).

The chain is built from TRBV4-1 and TRBJ1-5, with 7 bases identical to TRBD1. Germline V CDR1 and CDR2: MGHRA, YSYEKL. The trim removed 8 bases at V and 2 bases at J, leaving 6 bases unmatched. This CDR3 region has 14 residues. The DNA of the CDR3 is TGCGCCAGCTCCCCCCAGGGGGGCAATCAGCCCCAGCATTTT. Amino acids: CASSPQGGNQPQHF.

The genes are TRBV11-2 and TRBJ2-7, with 10 bases matching TRBD2. Germline values: CDR1 SGHAT, CDR2 FQNNGV. The CDR3 is made up of 17 amino acids. Trimming took 1 base from V and 5 from J; bases not matched to a gene: 11. The CDR3 DNA reads TGTGCCAGCAGCTTAGTGCCTAGCGGGGGCCGGATCGACGAGCAGTACTTC. Amino acids: CASSLVPSGGRIDEQYF.

The chain has TRBV2 and TRBJ2-1; D perhaps matches TRBD2 (7 bases). The CDR3 length is 20 residues. The germline V and J ends were trimmed by 2 bases and 5 bases, with 28 bases remaining between them. Germline CDR1 SNHLY, CDR2 FYNNEI. CDR3 sequence: CASSESTPGVLAVIDNEQFF. The CDR3 nucleotides are TGTGCCAGCAGTGAAAGTACGCCAGGGGTTCTAGCGGTGATCGACAATGAGCAGTTCTTC.

The chain joins TRBV11-3 to TRBJ2-5; perhaps TRBD1 as D (5 bases). CDR3 length: 16 amino acids. Trimming cost V 5 bases and J 1 base, with 17 bases left between them. Germline-derived CDR1 and CDR2 are SGHNT and YENEEA. CDR3 sequence: CASSLGALEVQETQYF. CDR3 nucleotides: TGTGCCAGCAGCCTTGGGGCCCTTGAGGTCCAAGAGACCCAGTACTTC.

This rearrangement joins TRBV7-2 to TRBJ2-1; TRBD1 matches 9 bases. The germline gives CDR1 SGHTA, CDR2 FQGNSA. After removal of 3 bases from V and 7 bases from J, the junction contained 7 bases not matched to a gene. CDR3 length: 15 amino acids. The CDR3 protein is CASSFGGTGLNEQFF. CDR3 DNA: TGTGCCAGCAGCTTCGGTGGGACAGGGCTAAATGAGCAGTTCTTC.

The V gene is TRBV28, the J gene TRBJ1-5, with a tentative D call TRBD1 (5 bases). The germline V gene has CDR1 MDHEN and CDR2 SYDVKM. Trimming cost V 11 bases and J 4 bases, with 15 bases left between them. CDR3 size: 13 residues. CDR3 coding DNA: TGTGCCTGCCGGGCCTCAGGGAATCAGCCCCAGCATTTT. Protein: CACRASGNQPQHF.

The CDR3: CASSKPQGARGYGYTF. CDR3 nucleotides: TGTGCCAGCAGCAAACCCCAGGGGGCGCGGGGCTATGGCTACACCTTC. The rearrangement uses TRBV5-8 and TRBJ1-2; 8 bases map to TRBD1. This CDR3 region has 16 residues. Trimming removed 4 bases from V and 4 bases from J; junction bases left unmatched: 12. The V gene's germline CDR1 is SGHTS and CDR2 YDEGEE. The variable domain in full, completed from reference TRBV5-8 and TRBJ1-2, reads EAGVTQSPTHLIKTRGQQATLRCSPISGHTSVYWYQQALGLGLQFLLWYDEGEERNRGNFPPRFSGRQFPNYSSELNVNALELEDSALYLCASSKPQGARGYGYTFGSGTRLTVV.

V usage is TRBV11-2 and J usage is TRBJ2-7; D uncertain. The CDR3 has 11 amino acids. V was trimmed by 5 bases and J by 3 bases, leaving 5 bases between them. Germline assignment: CDR1 SGHAT and CDR2 FQNNGV. This CDR3 is CASSLRYEQYF. CDR3 nucleotides: TGTGCCAGCAGCCTACGCTACGAGCAGTACTTC.

The J gene is TRBJ2-1, the V gene TRBV5-6, with 7 bases lining up with TRBD2. CDR1 is SGHDT and CDR2 is YYEEEE in the germline V gene. The CDR3 runs to 15 residues. The junction had 7 bases not matched to a gene; V was cut back by 6 bases and J by 1 base. CDR3 nucleotide sequence: TGTGCCAGCACTGGACCGGGGGGATCCTACAATGAGCAGTTCTTC. Translating gives CASTGPGGSYNEQFF.

The chain has TRBV5-1 and TRBJ1-2, with TRBD1 matching 9 bases. This CDR3 comprises 14 residues. Germline V gene lookup returns CDR1 SGHRS and CDR2 YFSETQ. V dropped 0 bases and J dropped 5; count of bases not matched to a gene: 2. CDR3 coding DNA: TGCGCCAGCAGCTTGGAGGGGACAGGGTATGGCTACACCTTC. This sequence encodes CASSLEGTGYGYTF.

This clone was detected a few times. The chain couples TRBV27 to TRBJ1-1; perhaps TRBD1 as D (5 bases). Trimming removed 0 bases from V and 5 bases from J, with 13 bases in between. Germline CDR1 is MNHEY and CDR2 is SMNVEV (reference sequence). The length of the CDR3 is 15 residues. The CDR3 nucleotides are TGTGCCAGCAGTTTATCGATGGGGGGAGGGACTGAAGCTTTCTTT. Residues: CASSLSMGGGTEAFF.

This clone was observed a single time. The chain couples TRBV6-6 to TRBJ1-2; the match to TRBD1 covers 11 bases. The CDR3 has 14 residues. The V and J ends lost 6 bases and 8 bases, in that order; junction bases with no gene match: 8. Germline CDR1 MNHNY, CDR2 SVGAGI (reference sequence). The CDR3 bases are TGTGCCAGCAGCCGAGGGGGACAGGGGGTAGGCTACACCTTC. Its translation: CASSRGGQGVGYTF.

The rearrangement uses TRBV5-4 and TRBJ2-5, with a possible D match to TRBD2 (6 bases). The CDR3 sequence is 14 residues long. Germline V lookup: CDR1 SGHNT, CDR2 YYREEE (reference sequence). V was pared by 2 bases and J by 3 bases, with 11 bases between. The CDR3 sequence is CASSLLGGEETQYF. Here the CDR3 DNA reads TGTGCCAGCAGCTTATTGGGGGGAGAAGAGACCCAGTACTTC.

The chain employs TRBV18 and TRBJ2-2; 8 bases match TRBD2. J was trimmed by 2 bases and V by 3 bases; bases with no gene match: 8. CDR1 is KGHSH, CDR2 LQKENI, per germline. CDR3 length: 17 amino acids. For the CDR3, the DNA is TGTGCCAGCTCACCCCCTCGGGGGGGTCAAAACACCGGGGAGCTGTTTTTT. Its protein is CASSPPRGGQNTGELFF.

This sequence joins TRBV13 and TRBJ2-3; TRBD2 matches at 9 bases. Germline lookup yields CDR1 PRHDT and CDR2 FYEKMQ (reference sequence). V shed 5 bases, J shed 4 bases, and the junction held 7 bases outside the gene matches. This CDR3 spans 15 amino acids. CDR3 in DNA: TGTGCCAGCAGCCGCGGGACTAGCTCGCCAGATACGCAGTATTTT. It specifies CASSRGTSSPDTQYF. The whole variable domain, remainder taken from reference TRBV13 and TRBJ2-3, is AAGVIQSPRHLIKEKRETATLKCYPIPRHDTVYWYQQGPGQDPQFLISFYEKMQSDKGSIPDRFSAQQFSDYHSELNMSSLELGDSALYFCASSRGTSSPDTQYFGPGTRLTVL.

The rearrangement links TRBV7-6 to TRBJ2-7; 8 bases map to TRBD1. V shed 2 bases, J shed 2 bases, and the junction held 11 bases outside the gene matches. The CDR3 spans 17 residues. In germline, CDR1 is SGHVS, CDR2 FNYEAQ. The CDR3 nucleotides are TGTGCCAGCAGCTTAAGCCCCGGGACAGGAAGGACCTACGAGCAGTACTTC. Translated, it gives CASSLSPGTGRTYEQYF.

This chain links TRBV18 with TRBJ2-5; D perhaps matches TRBD2 (7 bases). Trimming took off 4 bases at V and 2 bases at J, with 14 bases between the two ends. This CDR3 has 15 residues. CDR1 KGHSH and CDR2 LQKENI come from the germline V gene. CDR3 coding DNA: TGTGCCAGCTCACAGGGAGGGACACTGCAAGAGACCCAGTACTTC. It is translated as CASSQGGTLQETQYF. Full variable domain (rest looked up from reference TRBV18 and TRBJ2-5): NAGVMQNPRHLVRRRGQEARLRCSPMKGHSHVYWYRQLPEEGLKFMVYLQKENIIDESGMPKERFSAEFPKEGPSILRIQQVVRGDSAAYFCASSQGGTLQETQYFGPGTRLLVL.

The rearrangement joins TRBV11-2 to TRBJ1-4; 9 positions agree with TRBD1. This CDR3 has 16 residues. Trimming removed 1 base from V and 8 bases from J; junction bases left unmatched: 8. Per the germline V gene, CDR1 is SGHAT and CDR2 is FQNNGV. As DNA, the CDR3 is TGTGCCAGCAGCTTAGGTTCCGGGACAGGGTGGGAAAAACTGTTTTTT. Translated, it gives CASSLGSGTGWEKLFF.

This clone was picked up one time. V gene TRBV19 combines with J gene TRBJ1-5; 9 nucleotides agree with TRBD1. The CDR3 spans 15 residues. Germline-derived CDR1 and CDR2 are LNHDA and SQIVND (reference sequence). The J segment lost 4 bases and the V segment lost 3 bases, leaving 4 bases of the junction unmatched. CDR3 residues: CASSIGQGRNQPQHF. The CDR3 DNA reads as TGTGCCAGTAGTATCGGACAGGGGAGGAATCAGCCCCAGCATTTT.

This rearrangement joins TRBV19 to TRBJ1-1; D may be TRBD1 (6 bases). The CDR3 runs 15 residues. Germline V CDR1 and CDR2: LNHDA, SQIVND (reference sequence). V was pared by 5 bases and J by 2 bases, with 15 bases between. The CDR3 reads CASSWDTRINTEAFF. The CDR3 DNA follows: TGTGCCAGTAGTTGGGACACCAGAATTAACACTGAAGCTTTCTTT.

CDR3 sequence: CASSFTGISYEQYF. As DNA, the CDR3 is TGCGCCAGCAGCTTTACAGGGATCTCCTACGAGCAGTACTTC. The chain uses TRBV5-1 and TRBJ2-7; the D gene is possibly TRBD1 (6 bases). The germline V and J ends were trimmed by 2 bases and 0 bases, with 9 bases remaining between them. The germline V gene has CDR1 SGHRS and CDR2 YFSETQ. The CDR3 extends over 14 amino acids.

The chain links TRBV5-5 to TRBJ1-2; D is unclear. The V and J ends lost 3 bases and 5 bases respectively, with 14 bases between them. This CDR3 is built from 14 residues. Per germline, CDR1 SGHKS and CDR2 YYEKEE (reference sequence). CDR3 in DNA: TGTGCCAGCAGCTCCAGGACTACGGGATATGGCTACACCTTC. Protein: CASSSRTTGYGYTF.